These 5 T cell receptor beta chains originate from one sample sequenced in a study of neurological immune-mediated disorders. TCRdb reanalysed the 5' RACE reads using MiXCR and keeps one entry per CDR3 protein. The sample lists tens of thousands of distinct CDR3 sequences, approximately 5% occurring once. Sequenced material: CD4+ T cells from blood. These receptor sequences come from a young man in good health.

At least ten counts were recorded for this clonotype. J is TRBJ2-3 and V is TRBV6-5; D uncertain. V was pared by 0 bases and J by 2 bases, with 6 bases between. The CDR3 runs 14 residues. The germline gives CDR1 MNHEY, CDR2 SVGAGI. CDR3 in amino acids: CASSYSRVTDTQYF. CDR3 nucleotide sequence: TGTGCCAGCAGTTACTCTAGGGTCACAGATACGCAGTATTTT.

This clonotype qualifies as medium-sized. The genes are TRBV10-3 and TRBJ1-5; D may be TRBD1 (6 bases). The CDR3 runs to 14 residues. The V end lost 6 bases, the J end lost 2 bases, and 11 bases lay between the germline ends. Germline CDR1 and CDR2: ENHRY and SYGVKD. Here the CDR3 DNA reads TGTGCCATCAGCCCGGGGGCGGGCAATCAGCCCCAGCATTTT. Its protein product is CAISPGAGNQPQHF.

This clonotype was seen ten or more times. CDR3 DNA: TGTGCCAGCAGCAGGACAGGGGGCTCCTACGAGCAGTACTTC. It codes for CASSRTGGSYEQYF. The rearrangement joins TRBV6-5 to TRBJ2-7; 10 bases map to TRBD1. Germline CDR1 is MNHEY and CDR2 is SVGAGI. The CDR3 has 14 residues. The trim removed 6 bases at V and 0 bases at J, leaving 2 bases unmatched.

This clonotype was found many times. The chain couples TRBV20-1 to TRBJ1-5; weak D call: TRBD1 (5 bases). The CDR3 runs 15 residues. With 8 bases removed from V and 5 bases from J, the gap between germline ends came to 22 bases. CDR1 and CDR2 (germline): DFQATT, SNEGSKA (reference sequence). CDR3 DNA sequence: TGCAGTCTCGAAGCCGGGGGGAAGGGCTATCAGCCCCAGCATTTT. Its protein is CSLEAGGKGYQPQHF.

This clonotype was picked up many times. Here the CDR3 DNA reads TGTGCCAGCTCACCGCCCGGGACAGAGGATCACGAGCAGTACTTC. This encodes CASSPPGTEDHEQYF. The chain employs TRBV18 and TRBJ2-7, with 7 bases lining up with TRBD1. V shed 3 bases, J shed 5 bases, and the junction held 10 bases outside the gene matches. This CDR3 contains 15 residues. The germline V gene has CDR1 KGHSH and CDR2 LQKENI.